The 28 T cell receptor beta chains presented below share a single source sample, sequenced in a study of memory CD4+ T cells and cytomegalovirus serostatus. Single viable CD3+CD4+CD8-CD45RO+ cells were sorted as the memory CD4+ T cells. Sequenced by immunoSEQ multiplex PCR; TCRdb stores in-frame clones only, minus some. This table holds 50,000 to 65,000 clones, roughly 78% found once. The sample taken for sequencing was memory CD4+ T cells from blood. The receptors come from an adult in good health and CMV-seronegative.

As for this clone: The same CDR3 is also encoded by other DNA sequences in this sample. The rearrangement uses TRBV6-5 and TRBJ1-5; TRBD1 might be the D (5 bases). V gave up 2 bases and J gave up 4 bases, with 6 bases separating them. Germline V gives CDR1 MNHEY, CDR2 SVGAGI. The CDR3 is 13 amino acids. CDR3 sequence (DNA): TGTGCCAGCAGTTACGGGGGAAATCAGCCCCAGCATTTT. It is translated as CASSYGGNQPQHF.

This rearrangement joins TRBV5-4 to TRBJ1-1; D might be TRBD1 (5 bases). CDR1 is SGHNT, CDR2 YYREEE, per germline (reference sequence). CDR3 length: 13 residues. V lost 2 bases and J 11 bases, leaving 16 bases between the germline ends. CDR3 DNA sequence: TGTGCCAGCAGCTTAGTAATAGGGGACGACGCTTTCTTT. Protein product: CASSLVIGDDAFF.

The chain combines TRBV7-2 with TRBJ2-1; 8 bases align to TRBD2. V lost 1 base to trimming and J lost 3 bases; unmatched junction nucleotides: 5. In germline, CDR1 is SGHTA, CDR2 FQGNSA. The CDR3 contains 16 residues. The DNA for the CDR3 is TGTGCCAGCAGCTTAGGGGCGGGGGGAAGCTACAATGAGCAGTTCTTC. It is translated as CASSLGAGGSYNEQFF.

This chain links TRBV6-1 with TRBJ1-2, with D possibly being TRBD1 (5 bases). The CDR3 is 15 amino acids. Germline assignment: CDR1 MNHNS and CDR2 SASEGT. The V and J ends lost 2 bases and 4 bases respectively, with 14 bases between them. CDR3 DNA: TGTGCCAGCAGTGAACGGGGCGGGGGGGGCTATGGCTACACCTTC. This gives the protein CASSERGGGGYGYTF.

The chain has TRBV4-1 and TRBJ2-3; a weak D match, TRBD1 (5 bases). In germline, CDR1 is MGHRA, CDR2 YSYEKL. The CDR3 loop spans 15 amino acids. The V end lost 4 bases, the J end lost 0 bases, and 11 bases lay between the germline ends. The CDR3 bases are TGCGCCAGCAGCCCAACAGGAGATAGCACAGATACGCAGTATTTT. It translates to CASSPTGDSTDTQYF.

This clone was observed once. This chain joins TRBV5-1 and TRBJ2-7, with D unclear. Between the trimmed V and J ends, which lost 2 bases and 2 bases, there was a span of 14 bases. CDR3 length equals 15 residues. The germline gives CDR1 SGHRS, CDR2 YFSETQ. In DNA form, the CDR3 reads TGCGCCAGCAGCTTAGCCGGGCGTGGGGCCTACGAGCAGTACTTC. This codes for CASSLAGRGAYEQYF.

This clone was detected once. The chain joins TRBV7-3 to TRBJ2-5; D ambiguous. The CDR3 consists of 14 residues. Deletions cut 0 bases from V and 0 bases from J, with 5 bases between. Germline V gene data show CDR1 as SGHTA and CDR2 as FQGTGA. CDR3 nucleotides: TGTGCCAGCAGCTTAACGGTAGACCAAGAGACCCAGTACTTC. Translating it yields CASSLTVDQETQYF.

The chain joins TRBV2 to TRBJ2-7; TRBD1 aligns across 11 bases. The CDR3 is made up of 12 amino acids. Per germline, CDR1 SNHLY and CDR2 FYNNEI. The V and J ends lost 8 bases and 4 bases, in that order; junction bases with no gene match: 1. The CDR3 region is CASWDRGYEQYF. The CDR3 DNA is TGTGCCAGCTGGGACAGGGGGTACGAGCAGTACTTC. Full variable domain (missing parts from reference TRBV2 and TRBJ2-7): EPEVTQTPSHQVTQMGQEVILRCVPISNHLYFYWYRQILGQKVEFLVSFYNNEISEKSEIFDDQFSVERPDGSNFTLKIRSTKLEDSAMYFCASWDRGYEQYFGPGTRLTVT.

The chain carries TRBV19 and TRBJ1-3; D not resolved. Trimming stripped 3 bases from V and 0 bases from J, with 9 bases between. The CDR3 runs 15 residues. Germline V gene data show CDR1 as LNHDA and CDR2 as SQIVND (reference sequence). The CDR3 sequence: CASSIEGLSGNTIYF. DNA of the CDR3: TGTGCCAGTAGTATTGAGGGTCTCTCTGGAAACACCATATATTTT.

The J gene is TRBJ2-1, the V gene TRBV11-2, with 10 bases matching TRBD2. The germline V gene has CDR1 SGHAT and CDR2 FQNNGV. Trimming removed 6 bases from V and 5 bases from J; junction bases left unmatched: 10. The CDR3 consists of 16 residues. The CDR3 sequence is CASSLVGAGGDNEQFF. The CDR3 DNA is TGTGCCAGCAGTCTAGTGGGAGCGGGGGGGGACAATGAGCAGTTCTTC.

The J gene is TRBJ2-7, the V gene TRBV7-9; tentatively, D is TRBD1 or TRBD2 (5 bases each). Trimming removed 6 bases at V and 8 bases at J, with 17 bases between. The CDR3 spans 13 residues. Germline V gene sequence: CDR1 SEHNR, CDR2 FQNEAQ (reference sequence). In nucleotides, the CDR3 is TGTGCCAGCAGTTTCAGTAGGGACCTCCAGCAGTACTTC. The encoded protein is CASSFSRDLQQYF. Full variable domain (remainder filled in from reference TRBV7-9 and TRBJ2-7): DTGVSQNPRHKITKRGQNVTFRCDPISEHNRLYWYRQTLGQGPEFLTYFQNEAQLEKSRLLSDRFSAERPKGSFSTLEIQRTEQGDSAMYLCASSFSRDLQQYFGPGTRLTVT.

The rearrangement joins TRBV6-5 to TRBJ1-1; tentative D call: TRBD1 (6 bases). V shed 6 bases and J shed 5 bases, with 10 bases lying between them. This CDR3 is built from 12 residues. The V gene's germline CDR1 is MNHEY and CDR2 SVGAGI. The CDR3, as DNA: TGTGCCAGCAGGAGAACAGGGACTGAAGCTTTCTTT. Encoded protein: CASRRTGTEAFF.

DNA of the CDR3: TGTGCCAGCAGCTTGGGGGTCGGGACACCCCTCCACTTT. Translated: CASSLGVGTPLHF. The chain has TRBV5-6 and TRBJ1-6, with D unresolved. This CDR3 has 13 amino acids. From germline, CDR1 is SGHDT and CDR2 YYEEEE. Trimming removed 0 bases from V and 11 bases from J, with 9 bases in between.

The rearrangement links TRBV2 to TRBJ2-6; a possible D gene is TRBD1 (5 bases). CDR1 and CDR2 from the germline V gene are SNHLY and FYNNEI. This CDR3 has 16 residues. V was pared by 1 base and J by 11 bases, with 18 bases between. CDR3 residues: CASSEGQVPPRDVLTF. The CDR3 nucleotides are TGTGCCAGCAGTGAAGGTCAAGTACCCCCCAGGGACGTCCTGACTTTC.

The chain's CDR3 is CASSSEDTEAFF. CDR3 DNA: TGTGCCAGCAGCTCGGAAGACACTGAAGCTTTCTTT. The gene calls are TRBV6-5 and TRBJ1-1; no clear D. Trimming pared 6 bases from V and 3 bases from J, leaving 8 bases between. The CDR3 totals 12 residues. The germline gives CDR1 MNHEY, CDR2 SVGAGI.

Only a few counts were recorded for this clone. The gene calls are TRBV5-4 and TRBJ1-6; D is possibly TRBD1 (5 bases). Trimming removed 0 bases from V and 6 bases from J, with 13 bases in between. CDR3 size: 16 residues. The germline CDR1 and CDR2 sequences are SGHNT and YYREEE (reference sequence). CDR3 sequence reads: CASSLAARAINSPLHF. CDR3 bases: TGTGCCAGCAGCTTGGCGGCCAGGGCCATTAATTCACCCCTCCACTTT.

The chain recombines TRBV11-2 with TRBJ2-1; D is possibly TRBD1 (6 bases). The V and J ends lost 0 bases and 6 bases respectively, with 15 bases between them. CDR3 size: 16 residues. In germline, CDR1 is SGHAT, CDR2 FQNNGV. This CDR3 is CASSLDRSGAGNEQFF. CDR3 coding DNA: TGTGCCAGCAGCTTAGACCGATCAGGGGCGGGCAATGAGCAGTTCTTC.

V usage is TRBV19 and J usage is TRBJ1-1; D might be TRBD1 (6 bases). Germline V gene lookup returns CDR1 LNHDA and CDR2 SQIVND (reference sequence). Deletions cut 7 bases from V and 0 bases from J, with 18 bases between. This CDR3 region has 16 residues. CDR3 protein: CASKERGGRMNTEAFF. The CDR3 DNA reads TGTGCCAGTAAGGAGAGGGGGGGGAGAATGAACACTGAAGCTTTCTTT.

The sample holds one count of this clone. The chain uses TRBV6-1 and TRBJ2-1; D is perhaps TRBD1 or TRBD2 (5 bases each). Trimming cost V 6 bases and J 10 bases, with 10 bases left between them. The CDR3 totals 11 residues. The germline CDR1 and CDR2 sequences are MNHNS and SASEGT. CDR3 loop: CASSRRGEQFF. DNA for the CDR3: TGTGCCAGCAGCCGTCGGGGCGAGCAGTTCTTC.

This clone was recorded a few times. V usage is TRBV30 and J usage is TRBJ1-4; the match to TRBD1 covers 8 bases. The CDR3 runs to 13 residues. Germline CDR1 is GTSNPN and CDR2 is SVGIG (reference sequence). V dropped 7 bases and J dropped 5; count of bases not matched to a gene: 6. CDR3 loop: CASTGVSNEKLFF. CDR3 bases: TGTGCCTCGACAGGGGTTTCGAATGAAAAACTGTTTTTT.

The chain joins TRBV5-6 to TRBJ2-3; 8 nucleotides align to TRBD1. The CDR3 contains 18 residues. V was pared by 4 bases and J by 2 bases, with 15 bases of the junction left unmatched. Germline-derived CDR1 and CDR2 are SGHDT and YYEEEE. The CDR3 coding sequence is TGTGCCAGCAGCCCCGGACAGGGCCGACGGGGGCCCACAGATACGCAGTATTTT. It translates to CASSPGQGRRGPTDTQYF.

This clone was seen a handful of times. The chain is built from TRBV19 and TRBJ1-1; 11 bases line up with TRBD1. J was trimmed by 0 bases and V by 5 bases; bases with no gene match: 5. From germline, CDR1 is LNHDA and CDR2 SQIVND (reference sequence). The length of the CDR3 is 16 residues. In DNA form, the CDR3 reads TGTGCCAGTAGTGTGGGGACAGGGGGATTGAACACTGAAGCTTTCTTT. This gives the protein CASSVGTGGLNTEAFF.

This clone came up once. The V call is TRBV10-3, the J call TRBJ2-6; no reliable D call. V was shortened by 6 bases and J by 0 bases, with 12 bases between the two germline ends. This CDR3 contains 16 residues. Germline V gene lookup returns CDR1 ENHRY and CDR2 SYGVKD. The CDR3 DNA reads as TGTGCCATCAGGGACGGATTCTTCTCTGGGGCCAACGTCCTGACTTTC. It encodes CAIRDGFFSGANVLTF.

The CDR3 protein is CASSQIVTTDTQYF. The CDR3 DNA sequence: TGCGCCAGCAGCCAAATCGTTACGACAGATACGCAGTATTTT. V usage is TRBV4-1 and J usage is TRBJ2-3; D ambiguous. The CDR3 has 14 residues. Trimming took 2 bases from V and 3 from J, leaving 9 bases between them. Germline V gene lookup returns CDR1 MGHRA and CDR2 YSYEKL.

CDR3 sequence: CASTKDGQRGYTF. In nucleotides, the CDR3 is TGTGCCAGTACCAAAGATGGGCAAAGGGGCTACACCTTC. The V call is TRBV19, the J call TRBJ1-2; D gene unclear. Germline CDR1 and CDR2: LNHDA and SQIVND (reference sequence). V shed 7 bases and J shed 8 bases, with 17 bases lying between them. This CDR3 has 13 amino acids.

V usage is TRBV7-8 and J usage is TRBJ1-5; maybe TRBD1 (5 bases). Trimming left V 0 bases short and J 6 bases short, with 6 bases between. The CDR3 is made up of 13 amino acids. The germline V gene encodes CDR1 SGHVS and CDR2 FQNEAQ. The CDR3 loop reads CASSLARVQPQHF. CDR3 bases: TGTGCCAGCAGCTTAGCCAGGGTTCAGCCCCAGCATTTT.

Concerning this clone: Mismatch with germline at one junction end may stem from a read error. The chain is built from TRBV5-1 and TRBJ2-2; D unclear. This CDR3 has 14 amino acids. CDR1 is SGHRS, CDR2 YFSETQ, per germline. The CDR3 reads CASTLVVDTGELFF. CDR3 nucleotide sequence: TGCGCCAGCACCTTGGTGGTGGACACCGGGGAGCTGTTTTTT.

This rearrangement joins TRBV18 to TRBJ1-2; D is undetermined. The CDR3 totals 16 residues. CDR1 is KGHSH, CDR2 LQKENI, per germline. V was shortened by 2 bases and J by 2 bases, with 15 bases between the two germline ends. CDR3 sequence: CASSPGSGINNYGYTF. CDR3 bases: TGTGCCAGCTCACCAGGATCAGGCATTAACAACTATGGCTACACCTTC.